What follows are 8 T cell receptor beta chains derived from one specimen sequenced in a study of blood T cell repertoires in COVID-19. TCRdb keeps only in-frame clones here, not all; method: immunoSEQ multiplex PCR. The table shows over 300,000 clones, with roughly 85% occurring only once. Specimen: PBMCs or T cells enriched from blood (not recorded which). Receptor source: a woman younger than 45 who had recovered from COVID-19.

The rearrangement uses TRBV7-9 and TRBJ1-1; 7 bases align to TRBD1. V shed 5 bases and J 6 bases; nucleotides not matched to a gene: 12. The germline CDR1 and CDR2 sequences are SEHNR and FQNEAQ (reference sequence). CDR3 length equals 15 residues. The CDR3 spells CASSRETGVFAEAFF. As DNA, the CDR3 is TGTGCCAGCAGCCGAGAAACAGGGGTTTTTGCTGAAGCTTTCTTT.

This chain uses TRBV3-1 (or the pseudogene TRBV3-2) with TRBJ1-1; D unresolved. V lost 1 base and J lost 1, with 7 bases in between. In germline, CDR1 is LGHDT, CDR2 YNNKEL (reference sequence). The CDR3 covers 14 residues. CDR3 residues: CASSQGLWNTEAFF. CDR3 in DNA: TGTGCCAGCAGCCAAGGCCTATGGAACACTGAAGCTTTCTTT.

The rearrangement joins TRBV29-1 to TRBJ2-1; 10 bases map to TRBD1. Germline trimming cut 7 bases from V and 9 bases from J; bases unmatched to any gene: 18. This CDR3 comprises 16 residues. CDR1 and CDR2 (germline): SQVTM, ANQGSEA. The CDR3 region is CSGGPLGQGFIGEQFF. Here the CDR3 DNA reads TGCAGCGGGGGGCCGCTGGGACAGGGGTTTATAGGTGAGCAGTTCTTC.

J is TRBJ1-4 and V is TRBV2; D gene unclear. The germline gives CDR1 SNHLY, CDR2 FYNNEI. V was clipped by 3 bases and J by 4 bases, with 9 bases between them. This CDR3 has 14 residues. The CDR3 nucleotides read TGTGCCAGCAGTGATTGGACTTTTAATGAAAAACTGTTTTTT. This encodes CASSDWTFNEKLFF.

This sequence joins TRBV10-1 and TRBJ2-1; TRBD2 matches 9 bases. The germline CDR1 and CDR2 sequences are WNHNN and SYGVQD (reference sequence). V lost 4 bases and J lost 0; bases outside the gene matches: 1. This CDR3 comprises 15 residues. The CDR3: CASSGTSVSYNEQFF. The CDR3 DNA reads TGCGCCAGCAGTGGGACTAGCGTCTCCTACAATGAGCAGTTCTTC.

This chain uses TRBV10-3 with TRBJ2-1; 8 nucleotides match TRBD2. Germline loops: CDR1 ENHRY, CDR2 SYGVKD. This CDR3 has 13 amino acids. The V and J ends lost 10 bases and 4 bases, in that order; junction bases with no gene match: 6. CDR3: CASEEREYNEQFF. The CDR3 DNA reads TGTGCCAGCGAGGAGCGGGAGTACAATGAGCAGTTCTTC.

This chain uses TRBV29-1 with TRBJ1-1; no clear D. This CDR3 contains 14 residues. The V end lost 7 bases, the J end lost 3 bases, and 18 bases lay between the germline ends. CDR1 and CDR2 (germline): SQVTM, ANQGSEA. The DNA for the CDR3 is TGCAGCGGCTCCGCGCTGGGCGCGTACACTGAAGCTTTCTTT. Translated, it gives CSGSALGAYTEAFF.

This rearrangement joins TRBV18 to TRBJ2-5; TRBD2 might be the D (6 bases). Germline V gives CDR1 KGHSH, CDR2 LQKENI. V dropped 1 base and J dropped 4 bases, with 13 bases sitting between them. This CDR3 is 15 amino acids long. In nucleotides, the CDR3 is TGTGCCAGCTCACCACTTGGTAGGGGAGGAGAGACCCAGTACTTC. Translated: CASSPLGRGGETQYF.